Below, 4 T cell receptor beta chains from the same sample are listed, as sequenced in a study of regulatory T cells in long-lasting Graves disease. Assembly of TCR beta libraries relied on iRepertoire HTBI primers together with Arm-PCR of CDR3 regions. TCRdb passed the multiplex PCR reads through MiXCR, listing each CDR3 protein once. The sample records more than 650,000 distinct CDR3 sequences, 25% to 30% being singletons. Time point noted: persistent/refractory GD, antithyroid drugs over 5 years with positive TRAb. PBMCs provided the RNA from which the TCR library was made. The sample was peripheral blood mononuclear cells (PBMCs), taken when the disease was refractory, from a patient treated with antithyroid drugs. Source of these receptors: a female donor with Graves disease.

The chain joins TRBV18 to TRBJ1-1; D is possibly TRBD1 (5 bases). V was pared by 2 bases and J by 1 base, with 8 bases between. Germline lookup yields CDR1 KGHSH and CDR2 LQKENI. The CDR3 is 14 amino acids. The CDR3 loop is CASSPFGGNTEAFF. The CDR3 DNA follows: TGTGCCAGCTCACCATTCGGGGGGAACACTGAAGCTTTCTTT. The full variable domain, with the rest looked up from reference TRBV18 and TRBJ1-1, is NAGVMQNPRHLVRRRGQEARLRCSPMKGHSHVYWYRQLPEEGLKFMVYLQKENIIDESGMPKERFSAEFPKEGPSILRIQQVVRGDSAAYFCASSPFGGNTEAFFGQGTRLTVV.

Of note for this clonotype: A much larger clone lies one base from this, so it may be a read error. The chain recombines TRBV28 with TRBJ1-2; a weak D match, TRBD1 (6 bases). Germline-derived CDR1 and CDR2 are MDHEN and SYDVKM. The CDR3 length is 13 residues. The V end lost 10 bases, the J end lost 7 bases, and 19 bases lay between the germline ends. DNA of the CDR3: TGTGCCACCACTGAAGGGGGATGGGGTGGCTACACCTTC. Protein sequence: CATTEGGWGGYTF.

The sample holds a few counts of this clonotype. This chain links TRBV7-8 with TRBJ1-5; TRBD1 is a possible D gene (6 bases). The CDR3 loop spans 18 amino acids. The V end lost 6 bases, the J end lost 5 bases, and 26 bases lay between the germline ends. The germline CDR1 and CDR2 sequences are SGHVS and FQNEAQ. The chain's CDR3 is CASSQIEVGRGEHQPQHF. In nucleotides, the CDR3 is TGTGCCAGCAGTCAAATAGAGGTAGGCAGGGGAGAGCATCAGCCCCAGCATTTT.

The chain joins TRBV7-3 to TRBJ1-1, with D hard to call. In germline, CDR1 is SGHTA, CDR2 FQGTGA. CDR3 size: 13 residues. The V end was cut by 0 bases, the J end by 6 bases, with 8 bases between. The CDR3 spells CASSLTVVSEAFF. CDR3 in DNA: TGTGCCAGCAGCTTAACAGTTGTTTCTGAAGCTTTCTTT. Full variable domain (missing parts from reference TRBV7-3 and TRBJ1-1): GAGVSQTPSNKVTEKGKYVELRCDPISGHTALYWYRQSLGQGPEFLIYFQGTGAADDSGLPNDRFFAVRPEGSVSTLKIQRTERGDSAVYLCASSLTVVSEAFFGQGTRLTVV.